The 2 T cell receptor beta chains presented below share a single source sample, sequenced in a study of cytomegalovirus exposure and HLA in healthy donors (dated by TCRdb to the late 2010s). Preparation of the library involved the immunoSEQ multiplex PCR assay. For the multiplex PCR, a mixture combining 60 forward primers for TCR Vbeta segments and 13 reverse primers for TCR Jbeta segments was used. Entries here come from immuneACCESS through TCRdb and include only in-frame sequences with V and J called. Some clones fail to appear in such tables; in the studies checked, an unresolved V gene covers under half of the shortfall, and the cause of the remainder is unknown. The sample data list some 180,000 clones, and approximately 80% of these were observed just once. The ten largest clones represent 13% to 15% of the sample. Material for sequencing was PBMCs. The receptors stem from a woman between 25 and 40 years old in good health and CMV-seropositive.

The rearrangement links TRBV13 to TRBJ2-5; 11 bases fit TRBD2. In germline, CDR1 is PRHDT, CDR2 FYEKMQ (reference sequence). The CDR3 runs 18 residues. V lost 1 base and J lost 1; bases outside the gene matches: 8. The CDR3 region has the DNA TGTGCCAGCAGCTTAGAATTAGCGGGGGGGATACCCCAAGAGACCCAGTACTTC. Its protein is CASSLELAGGIPQETQYF.

In nucleotides, the CDR3 is TGTGCCAGTAGTGTGGCTGACAGAGCTAACTATGGCTACACCTTC. As protein: CASSVADRANYGYTF. The rearrangement links TRBV19 to TRBJ1-2; TRBD1 is a possible D gene (5 bases). CDR3 length: 15 amino acids. Per the germline V gene, CDR1 is LNHDA and CDR2 is SQIVND (reference sequence). V was cut by 5 bases and J by 0 bases, with 13 bases left in between. The full variable domain, in which reference TRBV19 and TRBJ1-2 provide the parts outside the CDR3, is DGGITQSPKYLFRKEGQNVTLSCEQNLNHDAMYWYRQDPGQGLRLIYYSQIVNDFQKGDIAEGYSVSREKKESFPLTVTSAQKNPTAFYLCASSVADRANYGYTFGSGTRLTVV.